The 25 T cell receptor beta chains reported below all come from one sample, sequenced in a study of T-cell reconstitution after alpha-beta-depleted transplantation in children. Preparation of the TCRbeta library involved a method that used unique molecular identifiers. TCRdb fed the PCR reads into MiXCR, producing one record per CDR3 protein. The table lists roughly 570,000 distinct CDR3 sequences, 25% to 30% of them singletons. The sample in question was PBMCs, obtained before TCRalphabeta/CD19-depleted stem cell transplant. These receptors were taken from a boy younger than two with Wiskott-Aldrich syndrome, due to receive a stem cell transplant.

Only a few counts were recorded for this clonotype. The rearrangement joins TRBV10-3 to TRBJ2-1; 10 bases line up with TRBD2. The V gene's germline CDR1 is ENHRY and CDR2 SYGVKD. The CDR3 covers 13 residues. J lost 6 bases, V lost 4 bases, and 0 bases had no gene match. The CDR3 nucleotides are TGTGCCATCAGTGGGACTAGCGGCAATGAGCAGTTCTTC. It codes for CAISGTSGNEQFF.

The chain links TRBV19 to TRBJ2-2, with D perhaps TRBD1 (5 bases). The CDR3 covers 13 residues. V was shortened by 7 bases and J by 6 bases, with 12 bases between the two germline ends. Germline CDR1 is LNHDA and CDR2 is SQIVND (reference sequence). This CDR3 is CASKKGQSGELFF. CDR3 sequence (DNA): TGTGCCAGTAAGAAGGGGCAGTCCGGGGAGCTGTTTTTT.

This clonotype showed up just a few times. The genes are TRBV5-1 and TRBJ2-2, with 13 bases aligning to TRBD2. Germline lookup yields CDR1 SGHRS and CDR2 YFSETQ. With 4 bases clipped from V and 7 bases from J, the junction kept 7 bases outside the gene matches. The CDR3 is 16 residues long. In DNA form, the CDR3 reads TGCGCCAGCAGCCGGACTAGCGGGAGTAATCTCGGGGAGCTGTTTTTT. Residues: CASSRTSGSNLGELFF.

The rearrangement links TRBV20-1 to TRBJ2-7, with 9 bases identical to TRBD1. The CDR3 consists of 14 residues. CDR1 is DFQATT, CDR2 SNEGSKA, per germline (reference sequence). The ends lost 6 bases at V and 8 bases at J; junction bases unmatched: 14. DNA of the CDR3: TGCAGTGCCAGCCCACGGGACAGGGCGGAGAAGCAGTACTTC. Translated: CSASPRDRAEKQYF.

This chain uses TRBV9 with TRBJ2-7; the D is unclear. CDR1 is SGDLS, CDR2 YYNGEE, per germline. The CDR3 runs 13 residues. With 4 bases removed from V and 6 bases from J, the gap between germline ends came to 14 bases. In nucleotides, the CDR3 is TGTGCCAGCAGCCCGGACCAGGTCGGCGAGCAGTACTTC. It translates to CASSPDQVGEQYF.

This clonotype was seen only a few times. The chain links TRBV24-1 to TRBJ2-5; a possible D gene is TRBD2 (6 bases). This CDR3 region has 16 residues. CDR1 is KGHDR, CDR2 SFDVKD, per germline. With 5 bases removed from V and 3 bases from J, the gap between germline ends came to 18 bases. CDR3 amino acids: CATSAWGRGEEETQYF. The CDR3 DNA reads as TGTGCCACCAGTGCTTGGGGTCGTGGGGAGGAAGAGACCCAGTACTTC.

This clonotype has more than one count but fewer than ten. The chain carries TRBV5-1 and TRBJ2-7, with D maybe TRBD2 (6 bases). Per the germline V gene, CDR1 is SGHRS and CDR2 is YFSETQ. The CDR3 runs to 16 residues. V was cut by 8 bases and J by 0 bases, with 21 bases left in between. CDR3 in DNA: TGCGCCAGTACGCTAACCCGACGCGGGAACTCCTACGAGCAGTACTTC. Translation: CASTLTRRGNSYEQYF.

The chain is built from TRBV6-2 or TRBV6-3 and TRBJ2-1; D is unresolved. V was cut by 5 bases and J by 2 bases, with 13 bases left in between. This CDR3 contains 15 residues. Germline V lookup: CDR1 MNHEY, CDR2 SVGEGT. The CDR3 here is CASSPPRGPYNEQFF. The CDR3 nucleotides are TGTGCCAGCAGTCCCCCGCGAGGCCCCTACAATGAGCAGTTCTTC.

This chain joins TRBV29-1 and TRBJ2-7, with 12 nucleotides matching TRBD2. V lost 4 bases and J lost 5; bases outside the gene matches: 6. CDR1 and CDR2 (germline): SQVTM, ANQGSEA. The length of the CDR3 is 14 residues. Here the CDR3 DNA reads TGCAGCGTTGCAGCTAGCGGGAGGGCCCACGAGCAGTACTTC. Amino acids: CSVAASGRAHEQYF.

The chain uses TRBV18 and TRBJ2-4; D may be TRBD2 (5 bases). The germline CDR1 and CDR2 sequences are KGHSH and LQKENI. V dropped 8 bases and J dropped 0 bases, with 8 bases sitting between them. This CDR3 region has 13 residues. For the CDR3, the DNA is TGTGCCAGCCATGAGGGAGCCAAAAACATTCAGTACTTC. Protein: CASHEGAKNIQYF.

The chain is built from TRBV18 and TRBJ2-1; 10 bases are a match to TRBD1. The CDR3 is 16 amino acids. Germline CDR1 and CDR2: KGHSH and LQKENI. Unmatched junction bases numbered 10, after V lost 2 bases and J lost 9 bases. For the CDR3, the DNA is TGTGCCAGCTCACCAAAATCGGGGACAGGGGAGCTTGAGCAGTTCTTC. Residues: CASSPKSGTGELEQFF.

This rearrangement joins TRBV20-1 to TRBJ1-1; D not resolved. The CDR3 extends over 11 amino acids. V was trimmed by 7 bases and J by 1 base, leaving 7 bases between them. Per the germline V gene, CDR1 is DFQATT and CDR2 is SNEGSKA (reference sequence). The CDR3 sequence is CSVLENTEAFF. CDR3 DNA: TGCAGTGTTCTGGAGAACACTGAAGCTTTCTTT.

This clonotype appeared once. The J gene is TRBJ2-3, the V gene TRBV29-1; D might be TRBD2 (6 bases). CDR3 length: 14 residues. The V gene's germline CDR1 is SQVTM and CDR2 ANQGSEA. V shed 5 bases and J shed 0 bases, with 12 bases lying between them. The CDR3 region has the DNA TGCAGCGTTAGCAGCGGGCCTAGCACAGATACGCAGTATTTT. Amino acids: CSVSSGPSTDTQYF.

This clonotype came up a few times. The V and J genes are TRBV5-1 and TRBJ2-3, with 8 bases that match TRBD1. Germline trimming cut 1 base from V and 1 base from J; bases unmatched to any gene: 2. CDR1 SGHRS and CDR2 YFSETQ come from the germline V gene. The CDR3 extends over 15 amino acids. This chain's CDR3 is CASSLLQGGTDTQYF. CDR3 bases: TGCGCCAGCAGCTTGTTACAGGGGGGCACAGATACGCAGTATTTT.

This chain links TRBV7-9 with TRBJ2-1, with D possibly TRBD2 on 6 matching bases. This CDR3 has 15 residues. V lost 8 bases and J 2 bases, leaving 16 bases between the germline ends. CDR1 is SEHNR, CDR2 FQNEAQ, per germline (reference sequence). The CDR3 DNA follows: TGTGCCAGCCCGGCTAGTAGCGGAACCTACAATGAGCAGTTCTTC. Encoded protein: CASPASSGTYNEQFF.

The chain links TRBV5-1 to TRBJ1-6; D is unclear. The V end was cut by 1 base, the J end by 3 bases, with 11 bases between. The CDR3 sequence is 16 residues long. Germline CDR1 and CDR2: SGHRS and YFSETQ. The CDR3 DNA sequence: TGCGCCAGCAGCTTGAACGGGCAGCACTATAATTCACCCCTCCACTTT. The encoded protein is CASSLNGQHYNSPLHF.

The genes are TRBV12-3 or TRBV12-4 and TRBJ1-1; unclear D gene. This CDR3 is built from 12 residues. Trimming removed 7 bases at V and 3 bases at J, with 9 bases between. The CDR3 nucleotides read TGTGCCAGCACAAGGGCTTACACTGAAGCTTTCTTT. Amino acid sequence: CASTRAYTEAFF.

The chain uses TRBV5-1 and TRBJ2-1, with 7 bases aligning to TRBD2. The CDR3 consists of 14 residues. The J segment lost 6 bases and the V segment lost 4 bases, leaving 7 bases of the junction unmatched. Germline V gene lookup returns CDR1 SGHRS and CDR2 YFSETQ. In DNA, the CDR3 is TGCGCCAGCAGCCAAGGTGGGAGGGGCAATGAGCAGTTCTTC. Its translation: CASSQGGRGNEQFF.

J is TRBJ2-4 and V is TRBV10-3, with 13 bases fitting TRBD2. V trimming: 10 bases; J trimming: 1 base; junction bases outside the gene matches: 10. CDR3 length: 17 amino acids. From germline, CDR1 is ENHRY and CDR2 SYGVKD. The CDR3 spells CAKPTSGRPVAKNIQYF. The CDR3 DNA follows: TGTGCCAAGCCGACTAGCGGGAGGCCCGTGGCCAAAAACATTCAGTACTTC.

The chain links TRBV12-3 or TRBV12-4 to TRBJ2-7; 14 nucleotides match TRBD2. This CDR3 has 15 amino acids. J was trimmed by 6 bases and V by 7 bases; bases with no gene match: 8. For the CDR3, the DNA is TGTGCCAGCACCTACCAGGGACTAGCGGGAGCCGAGCAGTACTTC. It encodes CASTYQGLAGAEQYF.

This chain links TRBV7-2 with TRBJ2-5, with TRBD1 matching over 8 bases. After removal of 6 bases from V and 1 base from J, the junction contained 7 bases not matched to a gene. Germline assignment: CDR1 SGHTA and CDR2 FQGNSA. CDR3 length equals 15 residues. CDR3 protein: CASSKITGGQETQYF. In DNA, the CDR3 is TGTGCCAGCAGTAAAATCACAGGGGGCCAAGAGACCCAGTACTTC.

The CDR3 sequence: CASMASNQPQHF. The CDR3, as DNA: TGTGCCAGCATGGCTAGCAATCAGCCCCAGCATTTT. V usage is TRBV2 and J usage is TRBJ1-5; no reliable D call. The CDR3 is made up of 12 amino acids. V was trimmed by 7 bases and J by 0 bases, leaving 4 bases between them. Germline CDR1 is SNHLY and CDR2 is FYNNEI.

The chain is built from TRBV5-1 and TRBJ2-7; tentative D call: TRBD1 (6 bases). V was clipped by 5 bases and J by 0 bases, with 9 bases between them. Germline V gene lookup returns CDR1 SGHRS and CDR2 YFSETQ. This CDR3 spans 13 amino acids. The CDR3 nucleotides read TGCGCCAGCAGTGGGGACAACTCCTACGAGCAGTACTTC. Translation: CASSGDNSYEQYF.

The chain links TRBV11-3 to TRBJ2-5; TRBD2 matches at 12 bases. CDR3 size: 17 residues. The germline CDR1 and CDR2 sequences are SGHNT and YENEEA. V was clipped by 3 bases and J by 5 bases; unmatched bases: 10. Written as DNA, the CDR3 is TGTGCCAGCAGCTTGGGCCCACTAGCGGGAGGAGGTGAGACCCAGTACTTC. Translating it yields CASSLGPLAGGGETQYF.

The chain combines TRBV5-1 with TRBJ2-7; no clear D gene. Between the trimmed V and J ends, which lost 5 bases and 5 bases, there was a span of 17 bases. The germline V gene encodes CDR1 SGHRS and CDR2 YFSETQ. The CDR3 length is 14 residues. The CDR3 loop reads CASRFGPVQDEQYF. The CDR3 DNA reads TGCGCCAGCAGATTCGGACCAGTTCAGGACGAGCAGTACTTC.